One T cell receptor (beta chain) is described in this entry. The sample belongs to a study of blood T cell repertoires in COVID-19. Whole-study context: Acute-phase and convalescent COVID-19 samples originated in the United States, Italy and Spain. From T cells, B-cell-depleted T cells, or PBMCs came the material, which was cDNA or gDNA.

In the original workflow: Amplification with reference gene primers provided the estimates of nucleated cell counts. Measured with immunoSEQ multiplex PCR; TCRdb has only the in-frame clones, and not every one. The DNA was the basis for D and trimming; V, J and clone size are from that table. The table records over 40,000 clones, about nine tenths of them present only once. Germline V CDR1 and CDR2: SGHAT, FQNNGV. This CDR3 has 14 residues. Trimming removed 6 bases from V and 1 base from J, with 9 bases in between. Sequencing was done on a sample of peripheral blood. This chain joins TRBV11-2 and TRBJ2-2; tentatively, D is TRBD2 (5 bases). This receptor was identified in a human donor in a cohort sampled during active COVID-19. CDR3 in amino acids: CASSEGRNTGELFF. The DNA for the CDR3 is TGTGCCAGCAGTGAGGGAAGGAACACCGGGGAGCTGTTTTTT. Full variable domain (remainder filled in from reference TRBV11-2 and TRBJ2-2): EAGVAQSPRYKIIEKRQSVAFWCNPISGHATLYWYQQILGQGPKLLIQFQNNGVVDDSQLPKDRFSAERLKGVDSTLKIQPAKLEDSAVYLCASSEGRNTGELFFGEGSRLTVL.